This T cell receptor beta chain was sequenced in a study of identical twins listed by TCRdb under 2016. A note on the overall study: To test whether fetal clonotypes persist, this study deep-sequenced TCR alpha and beta repertoires from monozygotic twins, from unrelated adults of various ages, and from cord blood. To rule out contamination, the twin experiments were replicated at different times with different library preparation protocols.

V lost 4 bases and J lost 5 bases; the stretch between them is 11 bases long. The CDR3 has 14 amino acids, counting the end cysteine and phenylalanine. The read is trimmed to its CDR3 DNA, 42 bases read in frame from base 1. The germline V gene supplies CDR1 SGHNT and CDR2 YENEEA. Points the paper makes about the study in general: Because the same donors could not be followed over many years, the conclusions depended on cross-sectional statistical analysis. Zero-insertion analyses could be partly confounded by invariant T cells such as MAIT and iNKT, though diverse VJ usage argued against such confounding for most clonotypes. Compared with coincidental sharing between unrelated individuals, out-of-frame TCR alpha sequences shared between twins had an excess of sequences with low generation probability. Recombination models systematically underestimated out-of-frame TCR alpha sharing in monozygotic twins but agreed with sharing between unrelated individuals. The excess sharing between twins in beta out-of-frame sequences was weaker because fewer shared sequences reduced the signal-to-noise ratio. Fewer insertions were carried by abundant cord blood beta clonotypes, a similar but weaker trend appeared in young adult naive repertoires, and no such trend appeared in memory repertoires.

Notes on this clonotype: The target of this receptor is not known. Base qualities are not recorded, but no much larger clone differs from it by a single base.

The library came from 5' RACE. The run used an Illumina HiSeq 2000. Template switching introduced a universal primer binding site; the final cDNA contained a unique molecular identifier, enabling accurate counting of TCR cDNA molecules. Specific primers in the conserved constant-segment region were used to synthesize first-strand cDNA for TCR alpha and beta chains. To control for contamination, each cDNA library was double barcoded with a SMART-Mk sample barcode plus Illumina barcodes. TruSeq adapter sequences and Illumina sample barcodes were added in two successive PCR steps. TCR alpha and beta cDNA libraries were sequenced on the Illumina HiSeq platform with custom primers. The original pipeline was this. MiGEC processed the raw reads to extract unique molecular identifiers, while MiXCR was used to determine the CDR3 positions. For each individual, recombination models were inferred using an EM algorithm with the repgenHMM and IGoR tools. Shared clonotypes were analyzed with the tcR package in R, and sharing was normalized by the product of cloneset sizes. To study raw recombination without the effects of thymic and clonal selection, out-of-frame nonproductive sequences were analyzed. The raw public data were reprocessed by TCRdb itself: fastp quality trimming at Q25, MiXCR clonotype calling, in-frame beta chains only. Each CDR3 protein gets just one entry, which takes the most common genes and DNA from the rows behind it. The V and J calls were not made by the authors but by TCRdb's processing. The sample has approximately 670,000 distinct CDR3 sequences on record, approximately 6% of them singletons. Around 2% of the sample comes from the top ten.

Only healthy Caucasian donors were included. The researchers also sequenced three unrelated adults who were not twins: a male aged 18 to 29, a male aged 50 to 59, and a female aged 50 to 59. Using Miltenyi CD45RO+ enrichment and human naive T-cell isolation kits, memory (CD45RO+) and naive T cells were isolated from PBMC. The sequence was obtained from a man younger than 35 in good health. This chain joins TRBV11-3 to TRBJ2-2, with an unclear D gene assignment. The sequenced sample consisted of naive T cells sorted from blood. Read against the paper, the sample's cell subset or site label means: cells isolated with a human naive T-cell isolation kit. The DNA is TGTGCCAGCAGCTACGAGAGTCGAACCGGGGAGCTGTTTTTT. This yields the protein CASSYESRTGELFF. With the rest looked up from the reference TRBV11-3 and TRBJ2-2 genes rather than sequenced, the full variable domain is EAGVVQSPRYKIIEKKQPVAFWCNPISGHNTLYWYLQNLGQGPELLIRYENEEAVDDSQLPKDRFSAERLKGVDSTLKIQPAELGDSAVYLCASSYESRTGELFFGEGSRLTVL.